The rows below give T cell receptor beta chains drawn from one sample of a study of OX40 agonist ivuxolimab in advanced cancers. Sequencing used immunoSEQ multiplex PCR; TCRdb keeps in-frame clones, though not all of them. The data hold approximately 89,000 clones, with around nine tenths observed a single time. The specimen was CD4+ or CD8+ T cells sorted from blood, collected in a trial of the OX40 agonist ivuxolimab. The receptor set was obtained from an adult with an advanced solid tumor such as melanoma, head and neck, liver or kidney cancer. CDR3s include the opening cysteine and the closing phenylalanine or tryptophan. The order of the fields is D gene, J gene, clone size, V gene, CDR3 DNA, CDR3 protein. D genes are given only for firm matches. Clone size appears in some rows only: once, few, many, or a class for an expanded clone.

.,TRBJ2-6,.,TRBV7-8,TGTGCCAGCAGCTTATCTAGGCAAGCTGGGGCCAACGTCCTGACTTTC,CASSLSRQAGANVLTF
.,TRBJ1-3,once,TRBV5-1,TGCGCCAGCAGGGGGTCGGGAAACACCATATATTTT,CASRGSGNTIYF
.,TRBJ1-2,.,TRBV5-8,TGTGCCAGCAGCTTGACCTTCTATGGCTACACCTTC,CASSLTFYGYTF
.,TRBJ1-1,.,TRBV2,TGTGCCAGCACAGGCGAGTACACTGAAGCTTTCTTT,CASTGEYTEAFF
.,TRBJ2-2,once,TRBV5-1,TGCGCCAGCAGCTGGGAAGGCGGGGAGCTGTTTTTT,CASSWEGGELFF
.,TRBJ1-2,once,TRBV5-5,TGTGCCAGCAGCTTAATTACTCGGTTCCGTCAAGGACAGAGTAACTATGGCTACACCTTC,CASSLITRFRQGQSNYGYTF
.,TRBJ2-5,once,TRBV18,TGTGCCAGCTCAGAACAGGGATTGGAGACCCAGTACTTC,CASSEQGLETQYF
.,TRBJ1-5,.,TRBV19,TGTGCCAGTAGTACTCCCCGGGGGGAATGGAATCAGCCCCAGCATTTT,CASSTPRGEWNQPQHF
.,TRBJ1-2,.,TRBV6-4,TGTGCCAGCAGCCGGTCGCCTGGGGTCTCTAACTATGGCTACACCTTC,CASSRSPGVSNYGYTF
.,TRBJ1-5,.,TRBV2,TGTGCCAGCAGTAGACCTAATCAGCCCCAGCATTTT,CASSRPNQPQHF
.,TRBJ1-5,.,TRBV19,TGTGCCAGTAGTGAACAAAGGCAGCCCCAGCATTTT,CASSEQRQPQHF
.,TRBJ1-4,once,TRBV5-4,TGTGCCAGCAGCTTGGAAAGGAGTGAGGGAAAACTGTTTTTT,CASSLERSEGKLFF
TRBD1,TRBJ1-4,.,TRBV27,TGTGCCAGCAGTTTATACCCCCCAGGACAGGGGGCGGAGGAAAAACTGTTTTTT,CASSLYPPGQGAEEKLFF
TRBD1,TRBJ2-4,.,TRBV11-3,TGTGCCAGCAGCACCGGGACAGCAAACATTCAGTACTTC,CASSTGTANIQYF
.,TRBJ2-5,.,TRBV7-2,TGTGCCAGCATCCTGTTGGGGGCCATTGAGACCCAGTACTTC,CASILLGAIETQYF
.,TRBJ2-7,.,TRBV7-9,TGTGCCAGCAGCTTAGTAGGCTTGGGATCCTACGAGCAGTACTTC,CASSLVGLGSYEQYF
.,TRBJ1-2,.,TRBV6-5,TGTGCCAGCAGGCCAACAGGGATAAGTGGCTACACCTTC,CASRPTGISGYTF
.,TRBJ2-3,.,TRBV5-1,TGCGCCAGCAGCTTGGCCGGCAGCCCAGATACGCAGTATTTT,CASSLAGSPDTQYF
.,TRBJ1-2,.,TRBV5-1,TGCGCCACCCAACCGGGGGATCTTGGAAACTATGGCTACACCTTC,CATQPGDLGNYGYTF
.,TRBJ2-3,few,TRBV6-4,TGTGCCAGCAGTGACCCGTGGGGGGGCCGGGGAGATACGCAGTATTTT,CASSDPWGGRGDTQYF
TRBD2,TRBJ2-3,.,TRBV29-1,TGCAGCGTCCGCCGGCAGCGGGGGCCGAAAAGGGTACCAGATACGCAGTATTTT,CSVRRQRGPKRVPDTQYF
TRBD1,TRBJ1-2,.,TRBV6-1,TGTGCCAGCAGCGCGGGACAGACCTATGGCTACACCTTC,CASSAGQTYGYTF
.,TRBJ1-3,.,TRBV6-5,TGTGCCAGCGAAGACGGGGGAGGAAACACCATATATTTT,CASEDGGGNTIYF
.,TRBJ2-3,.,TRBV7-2,TGTGCCAGCAGCTTCTCGGATACGCAGTATTTT,CASSFSDTQYF
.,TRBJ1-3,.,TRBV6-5,TGTGCCAGCAGTACTAACAGGCTAGTAGGAAACACCATATATTTT,CASSTNRLVGNTIYF
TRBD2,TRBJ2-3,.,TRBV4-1,TGCGCCAGCAGCCAAGATCGGATGTGGGGGGGAGACCTAGGCACAGATACGCAGTATTTT,CASSQDRMWGGDLGTDTQYF
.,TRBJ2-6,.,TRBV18,TGTGCCAGCTCCACCCGGAGGGCTGGGGCCAACGTCCTGACTTTC,CASSTRRAGANVLTF